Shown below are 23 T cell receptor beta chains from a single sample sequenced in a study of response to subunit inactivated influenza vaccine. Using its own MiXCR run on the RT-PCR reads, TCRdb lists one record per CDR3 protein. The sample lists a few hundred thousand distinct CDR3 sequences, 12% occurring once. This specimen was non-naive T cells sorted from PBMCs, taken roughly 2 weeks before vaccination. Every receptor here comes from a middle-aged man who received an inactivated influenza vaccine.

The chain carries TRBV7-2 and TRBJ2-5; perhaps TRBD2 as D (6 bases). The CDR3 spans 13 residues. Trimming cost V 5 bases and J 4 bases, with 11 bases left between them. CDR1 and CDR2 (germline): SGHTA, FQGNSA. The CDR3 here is CASSVGRRETQYF. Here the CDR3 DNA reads TGTGCCAGCAGCGTGGGGAGGCGAGAGACCCAGTACTTC.

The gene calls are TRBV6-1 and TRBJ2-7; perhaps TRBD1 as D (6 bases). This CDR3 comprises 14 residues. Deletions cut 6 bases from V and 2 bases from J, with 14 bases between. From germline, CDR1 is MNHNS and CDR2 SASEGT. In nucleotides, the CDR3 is TGTGCCAGCAGACTAGGGGACACCACCTACGAGCAGTACTTC. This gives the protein CASRLGDTTYEQYF.

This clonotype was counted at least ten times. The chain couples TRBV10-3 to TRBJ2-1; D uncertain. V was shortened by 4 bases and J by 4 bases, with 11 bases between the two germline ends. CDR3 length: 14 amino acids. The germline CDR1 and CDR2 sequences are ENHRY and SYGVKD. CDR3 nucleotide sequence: TGTGCCATCAGTGGGACCACCCCTTACAATGAGCAGTTCTTC. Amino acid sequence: CAISGTTPYNEQFF.

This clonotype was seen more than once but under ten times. The CDR3 protein is CASSQTFQGTEAFF. In DNA, the CDR3 is TGCGCCAGCAGCCAGACTTTCCAGGGGACTGAAGCTTTCTTT. The rearrangement joins TRBV4-1 to TRBJ1-1; D may be TRBD1 (6 bases). The germline V gene has CDR1 MGHRA and CDR2 YSYEKL. The CDR3 sequence is 14 residues long. With 3 bases removed from V and 5 bases from J, the gap between germline ends came to 13 bases.

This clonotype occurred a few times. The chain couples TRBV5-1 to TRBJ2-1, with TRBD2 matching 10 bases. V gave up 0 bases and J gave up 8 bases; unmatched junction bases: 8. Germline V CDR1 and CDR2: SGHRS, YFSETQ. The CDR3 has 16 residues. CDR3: CASSLGTSGAWDEQFF. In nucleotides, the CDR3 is TGCGCCAGCAGCTTGGGGACTAGCGGAGCTTGGGATGAGCAGTTCTTC. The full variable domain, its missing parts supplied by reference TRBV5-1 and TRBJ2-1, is KAGVTQTPRYLIKTRGQQVTLSCSPISGHRSVSWYQQTPGQGLQFLFEYFSETQRNKGNFPGRFSGRQFSNSRSEMNVSTLELGDSALYLCASSLGTSGAWDEQFFGPGTRLTVL.

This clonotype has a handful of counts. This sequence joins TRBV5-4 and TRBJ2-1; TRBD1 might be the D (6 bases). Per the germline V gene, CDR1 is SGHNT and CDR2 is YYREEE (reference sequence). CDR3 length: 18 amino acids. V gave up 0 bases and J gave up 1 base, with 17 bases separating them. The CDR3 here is CASSLDITGTPSYNEQFF. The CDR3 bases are TGTGCCAGCAGCTTGGACATAACCGGGACACCGTCCTACAATGAGCAGTTCTTC. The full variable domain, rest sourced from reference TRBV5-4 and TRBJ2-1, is ETGVTQSPTHLIKTRGQQVTLRCSSQSGHNTVSWYQQALGQGPQFIFQYYREEENGRGNFPPRFSGLQFPNYSSELNVNALELDDSALYLCASSLDITGTPSYNEQFFGPGTRLTVL.

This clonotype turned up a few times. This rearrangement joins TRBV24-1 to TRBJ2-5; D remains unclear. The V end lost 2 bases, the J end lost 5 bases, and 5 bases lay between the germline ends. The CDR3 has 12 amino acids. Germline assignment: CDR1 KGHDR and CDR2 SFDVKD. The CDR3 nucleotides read TGTGCCACCAGTGATTCCCCGGAGACCCAGTACTTC. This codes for CATSDSPETQYF.

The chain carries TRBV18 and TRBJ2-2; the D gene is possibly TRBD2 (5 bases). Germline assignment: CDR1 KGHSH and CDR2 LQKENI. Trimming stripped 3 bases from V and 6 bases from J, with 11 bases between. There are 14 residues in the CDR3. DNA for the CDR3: TGTGCCAGCTCACCGGTTTCGGGGTCCGGGGAGCTGTTTTTT. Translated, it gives CASSPVSGSGELFF.

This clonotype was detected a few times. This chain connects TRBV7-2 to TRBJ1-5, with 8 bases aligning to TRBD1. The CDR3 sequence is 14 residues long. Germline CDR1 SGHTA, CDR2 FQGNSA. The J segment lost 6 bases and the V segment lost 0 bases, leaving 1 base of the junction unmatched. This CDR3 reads CASSLATGGQPQHF. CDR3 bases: TGTGCCAGCAGCTTAGCAACAGGGGGTCAGCCCCAGCATTTT.

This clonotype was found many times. The CDR3 DNA reads TGTGCCAGCAGTTTCGGACAGGGGTCACCCCAGTTCTTC. Translated: CASSFGQGSPQFF. The chain joins TRBV12-3 or TRBV12-4 to TRBJ2-1, with TRBD1 matching over 9 bases. The CDR3 extends over 13 amino acids. Trimming took 3 bases from V and 13 from J; bases not matched to a gene: 7.

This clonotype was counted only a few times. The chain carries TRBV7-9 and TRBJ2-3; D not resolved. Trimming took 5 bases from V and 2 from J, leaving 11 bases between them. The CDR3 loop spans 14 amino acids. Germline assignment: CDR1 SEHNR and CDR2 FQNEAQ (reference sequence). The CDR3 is CASSRRLFTDTQYF. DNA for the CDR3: TGTGCCAGCAGCCGCCGACTGTTCACAGATACGCAGTATTTT.

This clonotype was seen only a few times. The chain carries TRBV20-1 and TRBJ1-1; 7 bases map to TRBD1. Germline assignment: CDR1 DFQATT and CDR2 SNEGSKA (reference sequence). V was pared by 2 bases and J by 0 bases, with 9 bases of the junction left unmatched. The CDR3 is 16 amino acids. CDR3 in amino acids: CSARLPGQVLNTEAFF. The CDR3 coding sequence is TGCAGTGCTAGACTCCCAGGACAGGTTCTGAACACTGAAGCTTTCTTT.

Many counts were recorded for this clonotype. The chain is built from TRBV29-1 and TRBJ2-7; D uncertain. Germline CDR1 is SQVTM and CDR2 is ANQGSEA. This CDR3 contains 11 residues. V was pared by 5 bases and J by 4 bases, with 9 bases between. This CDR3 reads CSVTLSYEQYF. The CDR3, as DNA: TGCAGCGTTACGCTGTCGTACGAGCAGTACTTC.

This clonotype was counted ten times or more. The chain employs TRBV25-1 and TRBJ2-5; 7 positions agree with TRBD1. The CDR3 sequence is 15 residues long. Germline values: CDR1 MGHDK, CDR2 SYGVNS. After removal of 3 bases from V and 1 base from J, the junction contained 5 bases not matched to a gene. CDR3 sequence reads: CASSEVTGAQETQYF. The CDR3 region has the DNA TGTGCCAGCAGTGAGGTCACAGGGGCCCAAGAGACCCAGTACTTC.

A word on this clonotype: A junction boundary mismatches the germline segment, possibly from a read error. The CDR3 bases are TGCGCCAGCAGGAGCGAGGGTGAAGTTTTCTTT. As protein: CASRSEGEVFF. V gene TRBV5-1 combines with J gene TRBJ1-1; no reliable D call. This CDR3 region has 11 residues. Per the germline V gene, CDR1 is SGHRS and CDR2 is YFSETQ.

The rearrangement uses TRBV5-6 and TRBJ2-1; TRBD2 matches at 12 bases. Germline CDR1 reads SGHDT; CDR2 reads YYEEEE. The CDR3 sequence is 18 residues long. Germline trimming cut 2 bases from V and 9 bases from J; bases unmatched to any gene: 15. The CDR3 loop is CASSFVDVGLAGSVEQFF. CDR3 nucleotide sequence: TGTGCCAGCAGCTTTGTAGATGTCGGACTAGCGGGAAGTGTTGAGCAGTTCTTC.

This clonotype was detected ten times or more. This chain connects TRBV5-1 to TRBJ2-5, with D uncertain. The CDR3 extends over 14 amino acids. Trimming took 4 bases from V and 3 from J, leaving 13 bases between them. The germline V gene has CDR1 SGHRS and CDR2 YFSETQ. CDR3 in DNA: TGCGCCAGCAGCCCCCGAATTCTGGAAGAGACCCAGTACTTC. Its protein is CASSPRILEETQYF.

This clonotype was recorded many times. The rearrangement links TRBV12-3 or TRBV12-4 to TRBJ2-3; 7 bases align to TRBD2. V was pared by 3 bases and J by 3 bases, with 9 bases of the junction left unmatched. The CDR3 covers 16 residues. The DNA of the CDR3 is TGTGCCAGCAGTTTTTCTGGGGGGGGTGGGACAGATACGCAGTATTTT. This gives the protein CASSFSGGGGTDTQYF.

The CDR3 sequence: CASSAYAGTGLAKNIQYF. CDR3 DNA: TGTGCCAGCAGTGCGTACGCCGGGACAGGATTAGCCAAAAACATTCAGTACTTC. The chain joins TRBV27 to TRBJ2-4; TRBD1 aligns across 8 bases. V shed 5 bases, J shed 0 bases, and the junction held 12 bases outside the gene matches. The CDR3 totals 18 residues. Germline lookup yields CDR1 MNHEY and CDR2 SMNVEV (reference sequence).

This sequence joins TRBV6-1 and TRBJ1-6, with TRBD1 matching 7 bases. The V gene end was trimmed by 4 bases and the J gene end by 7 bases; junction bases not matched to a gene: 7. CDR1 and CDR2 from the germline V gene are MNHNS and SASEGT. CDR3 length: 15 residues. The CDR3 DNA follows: TGTGCCAGCAGTGTGGACAGGCAGATCAATTCACCCCTCCACTTT. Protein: CASSVDRQINSPLHF.

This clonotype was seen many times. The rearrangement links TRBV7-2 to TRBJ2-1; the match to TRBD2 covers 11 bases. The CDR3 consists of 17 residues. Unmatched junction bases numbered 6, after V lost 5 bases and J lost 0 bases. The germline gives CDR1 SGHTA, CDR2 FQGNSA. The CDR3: CASSQTSGVVSYNEQFF. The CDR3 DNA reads TGTGCCAGCAGCCAGACTAGCGGGGTTGTCTCCTACAATGAGCAGTTCTTC. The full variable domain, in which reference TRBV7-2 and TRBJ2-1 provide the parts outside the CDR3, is GAGVSQSPSNKVTEKGKDVELRCDPISGHTALYWYRQSLGQGLEFLIYFQGNSAPDKSGLPSDRFSAERTGGSVSTLTIQRTQQEDSAVYLCASSQTSGVVSYNEQFFGPGTRLTVL.

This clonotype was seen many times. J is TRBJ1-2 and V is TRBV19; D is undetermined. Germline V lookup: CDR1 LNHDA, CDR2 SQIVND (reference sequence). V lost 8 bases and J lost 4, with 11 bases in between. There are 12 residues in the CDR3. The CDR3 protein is CASYAVSYGYTF. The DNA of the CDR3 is TGTGCCAGTTATGCAGTCTCCTATGGCTACACCTTC.

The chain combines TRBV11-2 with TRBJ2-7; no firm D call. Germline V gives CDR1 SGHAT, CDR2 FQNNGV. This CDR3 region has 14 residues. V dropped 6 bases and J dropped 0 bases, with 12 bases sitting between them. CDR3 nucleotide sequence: TGTGCCAGCAGTCGCGTGGGGTACTCCTACGAGCAGTACTTC. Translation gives CASSRVGYSYEQYF.